Given below is one T cell receptor (beta chain) in context. The antigen is not known. This entry comes from a study of T cells in Graves' hyperthyroidism and ophthalmopathy. Study outcomes and limitations: In validation, the model predicted ophthalmopathy. These predictions came a median approximately 6.5 months before onset. A model built on 13 V-J features separated ophthalmopathy from stable hyperthyroidism.

TCR beta CDR3 regions were amplified from RNA transcripts. The HTBI primer set was used in a first-round RT-PCR of the TCR CDR3. TCRdb processed the multiplex PCR reads anew with MiXCR; each CDR3 protein has one entry. In the table there are around 600,000 distinct CDR3 sequences, roughly 15% of which are singletons. Germline CDR1 and CDR2: MNHEY and SVGAGI. The ends were cut back, 3 bases at V and 0 bases at J, with 3 bases in the middle. There are 13 residues in the CDR3. Exclusion followed for patients with uncontrolled infection, other autoimmune disease, pregnancy or lactation. The chain carries TRBV6-5 and TRBJ1-3; D unresolved. The sequenced material came from blood. The source of this sequence is a woman in her forties or fifties with Graves' ophthalmopathy. The CDR3 nucleotides read TGTGCCAGCAGTTATTTCTCTGGAAACACCATATATTTT. Translating it yields CASSYFSGNTIYF.